This T cell receptor (beta chain) was sequenced for a study of blood T cell repertoires in COVID-19. For the study at large: The samples span acute and convalescent COVID-19 from the United States, Italy and Spain. The analysed material was cDNA or gDNA that came from T cells, B-cell-depleted T cells, or PBMCs.

In the authors' workflow: Nucleated cell number was recorded as an estimate derived from reference gene primer amplification. Sequenced by immunoSEQ multiplex PCR; TCRdb stores in-frame clones only, minus some. V and J calls and clone size follow that table, whereas D and trimming were derived from the DNA. Of about 98,000 clones listed, roughly 82% are singletons. This CDR3 spans 16 amino acids. The V gene end was trimmed by 0 bases and the J gene end by 4 bases; junction bases not matched to a gene: 8. Germline V gene data show CDR1 as SGHTA and CDR2 as FQGNSA. This sequence joins TRBV7-2 and TRBJ2-7, with 8 bases fitting TRBD1. The TCR sequence derives from a man older than 75 with acute or convalescent COVID-19. The sample comprised peripheral blood. Here the CDR3 DNA reads TGTGCCAGCAGCTTAGCCTGGGACAGGTCAAAATACGAGCAGTACTTC. Its protein product is CASSLAWDRSKYEQYF.